This T cell receptor (beta chain) originates from a study of CD8 T cells in Susac syndrome. Study-wide background: Patients with Susac syndrome were therapy-naive, treated with corticosteroids, or treated with intravenous immunoglobulin alone when blood was collected.

The germline V gene has CDR1 SGHNT and CDR2 YYREEE (reference sequence). This CDR3 has 13 residues. V was shortened by 4 bases and J by 7 bases, with 14 bases between the two germline ends. Patients with Susac syndrome met diagnostic criteria that were recently defined for definite or probable disease. A quantity of about 0.5 to 1 ug RNA underwent reverse transcription using random hexamers. Using its own MiXCR run on the immunoSEQ multiplex PCR reads, TCRdb lists one record per CDR3 protein. The table includes some 99,000 distinct CDR3 sequences, about 93% detected once. This sequence was found in a human donor with Susac syndrome. The V and J genes are TRBV5-4 and TRBJ1-2; D possibly corresponds to TRBD1 (6 bases). Source material: CD4+ T cells from PBMCs. The CDR3 reads CASSTGWESGYTF. In DNA form, the CDR3 reads TGTGCCAGCAGCACAGGGTGGGAGAGTGGCTACACCTTC.